What follows are 22 T cell receptor beta chains derived from one specimen sequenced in a study of blood T cells in healthy people across ages. Together with a sample-barcoded 5' primer, a J-beta primer mix was included in a second PCR lasting about 6 to 11 cycles. TCRdb recomputed calls from the 5' RACE reads with MiXCR, one row per CDR3 protein. Here the sample spans 630,000 or so distinct CDR3 sequences, about 30% being singletons. The sample was blood. Every receptor here comes from a woman of 80 years or more in good health.

Comment on this clonotype: One end of the junction varies from germline; a read error may be responsible. The chain has TRBV7-9 and TRBJ2-3, with 14 bases matching TRBD2. CDR3 length equals 16 residues. CDR1 SEHNR and CDR2 FQNEAQ come from the germline V gene (reference sequence). The CDR3 coding sequence is TGTGCCAGCAGCCGTGGGACTAGCGGGGGAGCAGATACACAGTATTTT. Amino acids: CASSRGTSGGADTQYF.

The CDR3 spells CASSYYDEQFF. For the CDR3, the DNA is TGTGCCAGCAGTTATTACGATGAGCAGTTCTTC. The chain employs TRBV6-5 and TRBJ2-1; no definite D call. Germline V gene lookup returns CDR1 MNHEY and CDR2 SVGAGI. The CDR3 has 11 amino acids. V lost 3 bases to trimming and J lost 8 bases, with 5 bases between them.

Remarks on this clonotype: Given a much more abundant clone one base away, this may be a read error. This chain links TRBV20-1 with TRBJ1-4, with D perhaps TRBD1 (5 bases). The V end was cut by 0 bases, the J end by 8 bases, with 16 bases between. This CDR3 is built from 15 residues. Germline V gene lookup returns CDR1 DFQATT and CDR2 SNEGSKA (reference sequence). This CDR3 is CSARDPNGGREKLFF. The CDR3 DNA sequence: TGCAGTGCTAGAGATCCCAACGGGGGTCGGGAAAAACTGTTTTTT.

This clonotype has a handful of counts. V usage is TRBV20-1 and J usage is TRBJ1-2; 8 positions match TRBD1. V shed 3 bases, J shed 5 bases, and the junction held 5 bases outside the gene matches. The length of the CDR3 is 13 residues. CDR1 is DFQATT, CDR2 SNEGSKA, per germline (reference sequence). The CDR3 protein is CSASYGTGYGYTF. The CDR3, as DNA: TGCAGTGCTAGCTACGGGACAGGATATGGCTACACCTTC.

The chain recombines TRBV20-1 with TRBJ2-7; 7 bases are a match to TRBD1. The CDR3 length is 12 residues. The trim removed 4 bases at V and 4 bases at J, leaving 4 bases unmatched. Germline values: CDR1 DFQATT, CDR2 SNEGSKA (reference sequence). CDR3 in DNA: TGCAGTGCTACAGGGGGTATGTACGAGCAGTACTTC. Amino acid sequence: CSATGGMYEQYF.

This clonotype has a count of ten or more. The chain employs TRBV29-1 and TRBJ2-1; 8 bases agree with TRBD1. The CDR3 is 13 amino acids. Trimming removed 6 bases from V and 3 bases from J; junction bases left unmatched: 4. Germline V gene sequence: CDR1 SQVTM, CDR2 ANQGSEA. The CDR3 here is CSVPGQVYNEQFF. The DNA of the CDR3 is TGCAGCGTACCGGGACAGGTCTACAATGAGCAGTTCTTC.

This clonotype was seen repeatedly, ten times or more. The J gene is TRBJ2-1, the V gene TRBV18, with 7 bases matching TRBD1. Germline V CDR1 and CDR2: KGHSH, LQKENI. J was trimmed by 8 bases and V by 4 bases; bases with no gene match: 5. The CDR3 runs to 13 residues. The CDR3 DNA reads TGTGCCAGCTCACAGGACAGGCGGGATGAGCAGTTCTTC. It encodes CASSQDRRDEQFF. Supplemented by reference TRBV18 and TRBJ2-1, the full variable domain reads NAGVMQNPRHLVRRRGQEARLRCSPMKGHSHVYWYRQLPEEGLKFMVYLQKENIIDESGMPKERFSAEFPKEGPSILRIQQVVRGDSAAYFCASSQDRRDEQFFGPGTRLTVL.

This clonotype was observed once. One base away lies a much larger clone, so this may be a sequencing read error. The V call is TRBV10-3, the J call TRBJ2-4, with a weak D call TRBD1 (6 bases). The end of the DNA is better explained by TRBJ2-7, so the J call may be wrong. This CDR3 has 15 residues. Germline lookup yields CDR1 ENHRY and CDR2 SYGVKD. The CDR3 here is CAISESGDKAHEQYF. As DNA, the CDR3 is TGTGCCATCAGTGAGTCGGGGGACAAGGCCCACGAGCAGTACTTC.

This clonotype was detected ten times or more. The rearrangement links TRBV20-1 to TRBJ1-1; 10 bases fit TRBD1. From germline, CDR1 is DFQATT and CDR2 SNEGSKA (reference sequence). V was pared by 1 base and J by 4 bases, with 6 bases of the junction left unmatched. This CDR3 has 15 residues. CDR3: CSARGDRGSGTEAFF. The CDR3 DNA follows: TGCAGTGCTAGAGGGGACAGGGGCTCGGGCACTGAAGCTTTCTTT.

This clonotype was seen only once. CDR3 bases: TGTGCCAGCTCACCACTAACTAGCGGGGGAAGCCGCACAGATACGCAGTATTTT. Its protein is CASSPLTSGGSRTDTQYF. This chain joins TRBV18 and TRBJ2-3; 11 nucleotides align to TRBD2. J lost 1 base, V lost 1 base, and 7 bases had no gene match. Germline-derived CDR1 and CDR2 are KGHSH and LQKENI. The CDR3 spans 18 residues.

Notes on this clonotype: Just one base apart from a much larger clone, this may be a read error. J is TRBJ2-1 and V is TRBV13, with TRBD2 as a possible D gene (6 bases). This CDR3 spans 13 amino acids. Germline values: CDR1 PRHDT, CDR2 FYEKMQ (reference sequence). This CDR3 reads CVSSPAGRGEQFF. The CDR3 nucleotides read TGTGTCAGCAGCCCAGCAGGGCGGGGTGAGCAGTTCTTC.

This rearrangement joins TRBV20-1 to TRBJ2-2, with 10 bases matching TRBD1. CDR3 size: 18 residues. Losses at the gene ends were 0 bases for V and 2 bases for J; bases not matched to a gene: 9. Germline CDR1 reads DFQATT; CDR2 reads SNEGSKA (reference sequence). CDR3 region: CSARDRDRGFSNTGELFF. CDR3 DNA sequence: TGCAGTGCTAGAGACCGGGACAGGGGTTTTTCTAACACCGGGGAGCTGTTTTTT.

The chain employs TRBV6-2 or TRBV6-3 and TRBJ1-5, with a possible D match to TRBD1 (5 bases). Trimming removed 0 bases at V and 0 bases at J, with 15 bases between. CDR1 is MNHEY, CDR2 SVGEGT, per germline. The CDR3 is 18 residues long. The CDR3 coding sequence is TGTGCCAGCAGTTACTCCCCAGGGATGGGGCATAGCAATCAGCCCCAGCATTTT. This gives the protein CASSYSPGMGHSNQPQHF.

This clonotype was found a few times. A read error may explain this, as a much larger clone is one base away. CDR3 nucleotides: TGTGCCAGCAGCTTAGTAGCGGGGGGGTCTTCCTACAATGAGCAGTACTTC. It specifies CASSLVAGGSSYNEQYF. The chain joins TRBV7-2 to TRBJ2-1; 11 bases are a match to TRBD2. With the DNA end fitting TRBJ2-7 better, the J assignment may be wrong. The CDR3 has 17 residues. CDR1 and CDR2 (germline): SGHTA, FQGNSA.

This clonotype showed up just a few times. This chain uses TRBV6-4 with TRBJ1-1; D is unclear. V lost 8 bases and J lost 1, with 11 bases in between. This CDR3 is 13 amino acids long. Germline V gives CDR1 MRHNA, CDR2 SNTAGT. The chain's CDR3 is CASARETNTEAFF. The CDR3 coding sequence is TGTGCCAGCGCCCGGGAAACGAACACTGAAGCTTTCTTT.

The J gene is TRBJ2-1, the V gene TRBV6-1, with D hard to call. The CDR3 runs 17 residues. Between the trimmed V and J ends, which lost 6 bases and 0 bases, there was a span of 18 bases. Germline V lookup: CDR1 MNHNS, CDR2 SASEGT. CDR3 DNA: TGTGCCAGCAGCCTCAGGACGGATGATTCCTCCTACAATGAGCAGTTCTTC. It specifies CASSLRTDDSSYNEQFF.

CDR3 region: CASSFYRGGARQPQHF. The CDR3 DNA follows: TGTGCCAGCAGTTTTTATCGGGGGGGGGCTAGGCAGCCCCAGCATTTT. The chain is built from TRBV12-3 or TRBV12-4 and TRBJ1-5, with TRBD1 as a possible D gene (6 bases). With 3 bases removed from V and 7 bases from J, the gap between germline ends came to 19 bases. This CDR3 is built from 16 residues.

This clonotype was picked up many times. The chain has TRBV28 and TRBJ2-4, with 8 bases lining up with TRBD1. The CDR3 is made up of 14 amino acids. The V gene's germline CDR1 is MDHEN and CDR2 SYDVKM. V was pared by 6 bases and J by 7 bases, with 8 bases of the junction left unmatched. The CDR3 here is CASRTDRAGNIQYF. The CDR3 DNA follows: TGTGCCAGCAGAACGGACAGGGCAGGGAACATTCAGTACTTC.

This clonotype has at least ten counts. Mismatch with germline at one junction end may stem from a read error. The V call is TRBV7-6, the J call TRBJ1-4, with 8 bases fitting TRBD1. Germline lookup yields CDR1 SGHVS and CDR2 FNYEAQ. The CDR3 has 16 residues. Here the CDR3 DNA reads TGTGCCAGCAGCCTAGCTTCCGGACAGGGAACAGAAAAACTGTTTTTT. This codes for CASSLASGQGTEKLFF.

This clonotype has a handful of counts. The CDR3 region is CRKGPAVVQYF. The DNA for the CDR3 is TGCAGGAAAGGGCCGGCTGTTGTGCAGTACTTC. The chain is built from TRBV20-1 and TRBJ2-7; D is uncertain. The length of the CDR3 is 11 residues. Germline assignment: CDR1 DFQATT and CDR2 SNEGSKA (reference sequence).

This clonotype came up many times. The chain joins TRBV2 to TRBJ2-1; unclear D gene. Trimming took off 4 bases at V and 0 bases at J, with 10 bases between the two ends. Germline values: CDR1 SNHLY, CDR2 FYNNEI. CDR3 length equals 15 residues. The CDR3 spells CASSGKRSSYNEQFF. The DNA for the CDR3 is TGTGCCAGCAGTGGAAAGCGAAGCTCCTACAATGAGCAGTTCTTC.

A word on this clonotype: A much larger clone differs from this one at a single base, so this may be a read error. The genes are TRBV12-3 or TRBV12-4 and TRBJ2-5, with D perhaps TRBD1 or TRBD2 (5 bases each). The CDR3 runs to 13 residues. Trimming removed 7 bases from V and 11 bases from J, with 20 bases in between. The DNA for the CDR3 is TGTGCCAGCAACAAGGGGTCGGGGAATGAGCAGTACTTC. This sequence encodes CASNKGSGNEQYF.